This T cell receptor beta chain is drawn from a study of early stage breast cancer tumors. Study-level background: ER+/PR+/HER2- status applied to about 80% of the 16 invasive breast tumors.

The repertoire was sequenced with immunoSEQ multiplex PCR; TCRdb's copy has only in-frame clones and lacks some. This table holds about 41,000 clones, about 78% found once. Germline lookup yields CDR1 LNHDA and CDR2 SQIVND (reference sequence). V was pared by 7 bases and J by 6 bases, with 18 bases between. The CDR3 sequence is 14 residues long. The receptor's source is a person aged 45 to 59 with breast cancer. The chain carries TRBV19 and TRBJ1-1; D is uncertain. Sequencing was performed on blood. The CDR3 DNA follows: TGTGCCAGTACGGGAACGAGGGCTTCGGCTGAAGCTTTCTTT. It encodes CASTGTRASAEAFF.